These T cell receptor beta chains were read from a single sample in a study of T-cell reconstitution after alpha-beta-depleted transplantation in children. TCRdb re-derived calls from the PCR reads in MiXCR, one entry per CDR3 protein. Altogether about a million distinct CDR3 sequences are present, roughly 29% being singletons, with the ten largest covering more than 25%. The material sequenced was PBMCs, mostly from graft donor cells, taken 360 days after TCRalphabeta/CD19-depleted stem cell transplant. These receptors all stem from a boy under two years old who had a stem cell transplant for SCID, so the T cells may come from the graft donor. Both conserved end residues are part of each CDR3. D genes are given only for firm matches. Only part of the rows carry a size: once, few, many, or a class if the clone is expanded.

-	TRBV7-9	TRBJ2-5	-	TGTGCCAGCAGCGCATTCGGGGACTTGGAGACCCAGTACTTC	CASSAFGDLETQYF
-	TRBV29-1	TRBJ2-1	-	TGCAGCGTTGAACACGACAGGTATATCCTCTACAATGAGCAGTTCTTC	CSVEHDRYILYNEQFF
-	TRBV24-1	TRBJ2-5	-	TGTGCCACCAGTGATTTGGGGGGGCCGGGAGAGACCCAGTACTTC	CATSDLGGPGETQYF
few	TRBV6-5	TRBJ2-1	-	TGTGCCAGCAGTTACTCGATGAGGACCTACAATGAGCAGTTCTTC	CASSYSMRTYNEQFF
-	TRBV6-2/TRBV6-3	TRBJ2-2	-	TGTGCCAGCAGGAATGATATGTGGACCGGGGAGCTGTTTTTT	CASRNDMWTGELFF
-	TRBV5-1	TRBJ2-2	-	TGCGCCAGCAGCTTGGCCGTCCCCGGGGAGCTGTTTTTT	CASSLAVPGELFF
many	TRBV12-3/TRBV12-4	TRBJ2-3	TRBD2	TGTGCCAGCAGTTTTAGCGGGGGTCCAGATACGCAGTATTTT	CASSFSGGPDTQYF
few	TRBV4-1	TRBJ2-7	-	TGCGCCAGCAGCCAGATAAGGGCTGGGGAGCAGTACTTC	CASSQIRAGEQYF
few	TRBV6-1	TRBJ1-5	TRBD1	TGTGCCAGCAGGGGGACAGGGGTTCAGCCCCAGCATTTT	CASRGTGVQPQHF
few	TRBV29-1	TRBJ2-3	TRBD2	TGCAGCGTTGAGCGGGGGGTTCCGCGGGATACGCAGTATTTT	CSVERGVPRDTQYF
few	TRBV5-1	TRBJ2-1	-	TGCGCCAGCACGACAGGTGGTGAGCAGTTCTTC	CASTTGGEQFF
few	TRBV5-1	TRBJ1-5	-	TGCGCCAGCAGCTTGGGAGGCCCGGGGCAGCCCCAGCATTTT	CASSLGGPGQPQHF
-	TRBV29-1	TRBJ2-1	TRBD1	TGCAGCTCACAGGGGGCGAGCAATGAGCAGTTCTTC	CSSQGASNEQFF
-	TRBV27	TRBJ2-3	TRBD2	TGTGCCAGCAGTGCTGGGGCTAGCGGGGGAGGAGATACGCAGTATTTT	CASSAGASGGGDTQYF
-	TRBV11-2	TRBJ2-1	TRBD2	TGTGCCAGCAGCTTAAAATCGGGGAGGACTAGCGGGGGGGCTAATGAGCAGTTCTTC	CASSLKSGRTSGGANEQFF
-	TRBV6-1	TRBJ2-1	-	TGTGCCAGCAGTGAAGGCCGGGACCTACTCCCCAACACCTACAATGAGCAGTTCTTC	CASSEGRDLLPNTYNEQFF
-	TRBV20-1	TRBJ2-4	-	TGCAGTGCTAGAGTCACGGGGACCATTCAGTACTTC	CSARVTGTIQYF
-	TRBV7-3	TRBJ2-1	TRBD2	TGTGCCAGCAGCGCCATGACTAGCGGGGGGGCCTGGAATGAGCAGTTCTTC	CASSAMTSGGAWNEQFF
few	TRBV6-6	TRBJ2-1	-	TGTGCCAGCCGACTGTCCCTATTAAATGAGCAGTTCTTC	CASRLSLLNEQFF
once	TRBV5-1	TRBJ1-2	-	TGCGCCAGCAGCTTGACCCCGGGTCAGATATATGGCTACACCTTC	CASSLTPGQIYGYTF